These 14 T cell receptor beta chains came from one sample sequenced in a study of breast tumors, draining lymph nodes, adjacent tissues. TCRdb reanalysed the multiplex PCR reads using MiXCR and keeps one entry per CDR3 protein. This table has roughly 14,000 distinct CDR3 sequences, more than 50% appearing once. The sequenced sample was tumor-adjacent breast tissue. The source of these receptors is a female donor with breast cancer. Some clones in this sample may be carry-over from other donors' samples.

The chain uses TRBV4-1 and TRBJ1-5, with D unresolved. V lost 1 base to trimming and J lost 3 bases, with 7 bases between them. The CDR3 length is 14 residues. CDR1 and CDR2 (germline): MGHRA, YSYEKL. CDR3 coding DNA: TGCGCCAGCAGCCAAGTGGGAGTCAATCAGCCCCAGCATTTT. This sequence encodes CASSQVGVNQPQHF.

In nucleotides, the CDR3 is TGCGCCAGCAGCTTGGGGGTGGGACACAATCAGCCCCAGCATTTT. Its protein product is CASSLGVGHNQPQHF. The gene calls are TRBV5-1 and TRBJ1-5, with D possibly being TRBD1 (6 bases). This CDR3 is 15 amino acids long. Germline CDR1 and CDR2: SGHRS and YFSETQ. V was trimmed by 0 bases and J by 3 bases, leaving 10 bases between them. Looking up the rest from reference TRBV5-1 and TRBJ1-5 gives the full variable domain: KAGVTQTPRYLIKTRGQQVTLSCSPISGHRSVSWYQQTPGQGLQFLFEYFSETQRNKGNFPGRFSGRQFSNSRSEMNVSTLELGDSALYLCASSLGVGHNQPQHFGDGTRLSIL.

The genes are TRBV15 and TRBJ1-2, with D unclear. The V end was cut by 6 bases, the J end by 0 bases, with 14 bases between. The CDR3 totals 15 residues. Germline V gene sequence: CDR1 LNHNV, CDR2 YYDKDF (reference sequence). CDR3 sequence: CATSRVRSPNYGYTF. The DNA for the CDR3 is TGTGCCACCAGTAGGGTCCGCAGCCCTAACTATGGCTACACCTTC.

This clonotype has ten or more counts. For the CDR3, the DNA is TGTGCCAGCACCCAACCGGGACTAGCGGGGGAGACCCAGTACTTC. Its translation is CASTQPGLAGETQYF. The V gene is TRBV6-2 or TRBV6-3, the J gene TRBJ2-5; TRBD2 matches at 13 bases. With 7 bases clipped from V and 5 bases from J, the junction kept 7 bases outside the gene matches. CDR3 length: 15 residues. CDR1 MNHEY and CDR2 SVGEGT come from the germline V gene.

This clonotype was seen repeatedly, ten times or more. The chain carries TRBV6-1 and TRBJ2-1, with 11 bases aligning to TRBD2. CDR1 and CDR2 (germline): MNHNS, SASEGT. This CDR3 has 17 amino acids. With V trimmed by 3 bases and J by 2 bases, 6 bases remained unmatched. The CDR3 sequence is CASSEFPTSGTYNEQFF. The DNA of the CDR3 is TGTGCCAGCAGTGAGTTCCCGACTAGCGGGACCTACAATGAGCAGTTCTTC.

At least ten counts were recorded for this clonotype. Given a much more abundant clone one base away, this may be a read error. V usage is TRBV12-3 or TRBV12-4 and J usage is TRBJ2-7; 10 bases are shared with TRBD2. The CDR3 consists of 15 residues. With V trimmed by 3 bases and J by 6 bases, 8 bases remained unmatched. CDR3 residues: CASSFFLAGVSEQYF. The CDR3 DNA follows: TGTGCCAGCAGTTTCTTTCTAGCGGGAGTAAGCGAGCAGTACTTC.

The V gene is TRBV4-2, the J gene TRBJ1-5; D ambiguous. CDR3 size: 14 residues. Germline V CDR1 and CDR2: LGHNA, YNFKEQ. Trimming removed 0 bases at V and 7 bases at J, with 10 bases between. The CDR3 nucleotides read TGTGCCAGCAGCCAAGAAGGGCAGCGGCAGCCCCAGCATTTT. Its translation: CASSQEGQRQPQHF.

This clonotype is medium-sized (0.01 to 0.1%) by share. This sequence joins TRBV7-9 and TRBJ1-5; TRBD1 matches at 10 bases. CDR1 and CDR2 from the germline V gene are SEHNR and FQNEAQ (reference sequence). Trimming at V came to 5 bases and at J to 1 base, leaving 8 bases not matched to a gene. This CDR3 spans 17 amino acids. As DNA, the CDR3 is TGTGCCAGCAGCGCCGGGACAGGGGTTTGGAGCAATCAGCCCCAGCATTTT. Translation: CASSAGTGVWSNQPQHF.

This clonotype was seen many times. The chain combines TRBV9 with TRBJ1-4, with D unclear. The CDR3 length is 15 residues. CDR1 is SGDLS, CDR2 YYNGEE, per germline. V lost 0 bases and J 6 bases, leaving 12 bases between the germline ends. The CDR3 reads CASSVDAGGDEKLFF. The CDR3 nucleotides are TGTGCCAGCAGCGTAGATGCAGGTGGAGATGAAAAACTGTTTTTT.

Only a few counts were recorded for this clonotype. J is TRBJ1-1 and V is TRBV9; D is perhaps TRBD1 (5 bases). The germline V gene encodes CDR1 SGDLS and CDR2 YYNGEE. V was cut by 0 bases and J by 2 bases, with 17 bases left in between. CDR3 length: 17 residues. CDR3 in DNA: TGTGCCAGCAGCGTAGGGATCGGGACCGGGGGTAACACTGAAGCTTTCTTT. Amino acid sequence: CASSVGIGTGGNTEAFF.

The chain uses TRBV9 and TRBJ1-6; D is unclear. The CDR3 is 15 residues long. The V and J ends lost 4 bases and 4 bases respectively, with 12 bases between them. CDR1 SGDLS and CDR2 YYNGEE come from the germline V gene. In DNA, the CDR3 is TGTGCCAGCAGCTCGCGAGACATTTATAATTCACCCCTCCACTTT. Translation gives CASSSRDIYNSPLHF. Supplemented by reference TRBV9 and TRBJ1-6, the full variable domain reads DSGVTQTPKHLITATGQRVTLRCSPRSGDLSVYWYQQSLDQGLQFLIQYYNGEERAKGNILERFSAQQFPDLHSELNLSSLELGDSALYFCASSSRDIYNSPLHFGNGTRLTVT.

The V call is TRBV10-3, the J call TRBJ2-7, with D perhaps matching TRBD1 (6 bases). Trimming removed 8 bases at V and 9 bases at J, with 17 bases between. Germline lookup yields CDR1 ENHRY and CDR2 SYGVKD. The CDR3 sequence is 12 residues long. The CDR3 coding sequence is TGTGCCATCGGGGGCGGGCCGGCGTGGCAGTACTTC. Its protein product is CAIGGGPAWQYF.

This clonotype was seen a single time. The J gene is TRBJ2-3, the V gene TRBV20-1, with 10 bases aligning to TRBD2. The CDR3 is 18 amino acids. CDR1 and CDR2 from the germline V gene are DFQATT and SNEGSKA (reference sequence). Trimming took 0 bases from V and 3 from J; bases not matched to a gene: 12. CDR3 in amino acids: CSARDVSGRSSGTDTQYF. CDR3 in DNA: TGCAGTGCTAGAGATGTTAGCGGGAGGTCCAGTGGAACAGATACGCAGTATTTT.

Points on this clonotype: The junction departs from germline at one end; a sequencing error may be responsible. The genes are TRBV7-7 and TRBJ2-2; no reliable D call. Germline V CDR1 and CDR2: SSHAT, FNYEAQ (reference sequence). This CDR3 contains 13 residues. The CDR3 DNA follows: TGTGCTAGCAGCTTAGATCGCACCGGGGAGCTGTTTTTT. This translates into CASSLDRTGELFF.